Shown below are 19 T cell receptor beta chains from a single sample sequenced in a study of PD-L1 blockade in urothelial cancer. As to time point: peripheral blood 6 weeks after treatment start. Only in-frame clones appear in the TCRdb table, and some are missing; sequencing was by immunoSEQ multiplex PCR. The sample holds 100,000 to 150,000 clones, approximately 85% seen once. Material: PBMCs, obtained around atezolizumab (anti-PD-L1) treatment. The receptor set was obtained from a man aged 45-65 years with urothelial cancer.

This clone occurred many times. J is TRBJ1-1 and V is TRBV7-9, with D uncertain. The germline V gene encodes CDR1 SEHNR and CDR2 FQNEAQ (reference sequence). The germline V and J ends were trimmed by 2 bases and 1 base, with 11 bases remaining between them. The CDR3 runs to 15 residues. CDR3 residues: CASSLLYGTNTEAFF. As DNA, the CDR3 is TGTGCCAGCAGCTTATTGTACGGTACGAACACTGAAGCTTTCTTT.

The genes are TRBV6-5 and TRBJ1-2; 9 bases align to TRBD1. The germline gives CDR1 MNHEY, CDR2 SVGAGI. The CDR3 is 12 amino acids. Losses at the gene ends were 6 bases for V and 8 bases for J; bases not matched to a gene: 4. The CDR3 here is CASRTGGDGYTF. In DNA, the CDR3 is TGTGCCAGCAGGACAGGGGGGGACGGCTACACCTTC.

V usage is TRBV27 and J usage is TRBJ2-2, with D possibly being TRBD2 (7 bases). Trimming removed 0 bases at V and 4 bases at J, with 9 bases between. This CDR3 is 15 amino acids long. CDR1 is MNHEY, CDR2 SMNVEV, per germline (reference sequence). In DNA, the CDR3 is TGTGCCAGCAGTTTATCAGGGGGGGGCACCGGGGAGCTGTTTTTT. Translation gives CASSLSGGGTGELFF.

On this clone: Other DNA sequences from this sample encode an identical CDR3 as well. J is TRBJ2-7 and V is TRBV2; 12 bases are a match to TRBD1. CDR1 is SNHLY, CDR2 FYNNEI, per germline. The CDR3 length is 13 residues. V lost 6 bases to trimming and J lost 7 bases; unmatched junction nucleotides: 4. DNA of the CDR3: TGTGCCAGCAGGGGACAGGGGGCGGGAGAGCAGTACTTC. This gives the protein CASRGQGAGEQYF.

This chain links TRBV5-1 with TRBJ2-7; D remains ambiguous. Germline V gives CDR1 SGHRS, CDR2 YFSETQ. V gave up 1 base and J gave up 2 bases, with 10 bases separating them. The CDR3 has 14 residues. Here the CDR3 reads CASSLSVLTYEQYF. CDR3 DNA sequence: TGCGCCAGCAGCTTGTCAGTCCTCACCTACGAGCAGTACTTC.

The CDR3 protein is CASSQWLADNNEQFF. The CDR3 coding sequence is TGTGCCAGCAGCCAATGGCTAGCGGATAACAATGAGCAGTTCTTC. The genes are TRBV16 and TRBJ2-1; 7 bases align to TRBD2. The CDR3 is made up of 15 amino acids. V lost 1 base and J lost 5; bases outside the gene matches: 5. The germline gives CDR1 KGHSY, CDR2 FQNENV.

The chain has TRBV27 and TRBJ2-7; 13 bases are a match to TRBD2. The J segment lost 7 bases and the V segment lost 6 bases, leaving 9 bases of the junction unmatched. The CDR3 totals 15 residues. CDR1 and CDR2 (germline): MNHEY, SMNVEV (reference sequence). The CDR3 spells CASSDQGLAGVEQYF. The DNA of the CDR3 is TGTGCCAGCAGCGACCAAGGACTAGCGGGAGTGGAGCAGTACTTC.

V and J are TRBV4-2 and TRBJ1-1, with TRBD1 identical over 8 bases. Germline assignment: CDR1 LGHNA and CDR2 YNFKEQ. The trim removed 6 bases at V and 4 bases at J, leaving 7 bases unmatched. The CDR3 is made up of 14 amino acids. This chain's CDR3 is CASSPQGGFTEAFF. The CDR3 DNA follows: TGTGCCAGCAGTCCACAGGGGGGATTCACTGAAGCTTTCTTT.

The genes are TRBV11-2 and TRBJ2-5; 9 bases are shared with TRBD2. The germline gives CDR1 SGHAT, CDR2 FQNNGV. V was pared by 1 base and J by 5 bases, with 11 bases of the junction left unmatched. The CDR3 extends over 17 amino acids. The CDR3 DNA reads TGTGCCAGCAGCTTAGGGTTGGCGGGAGGGGTCTTGGAGACCCAGTACTTC. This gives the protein CASSLGLAGGVLETQYF.

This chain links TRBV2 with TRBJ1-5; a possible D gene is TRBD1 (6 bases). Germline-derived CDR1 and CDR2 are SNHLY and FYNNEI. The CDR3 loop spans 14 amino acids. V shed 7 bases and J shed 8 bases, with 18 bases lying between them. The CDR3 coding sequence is TGTGCCAGCAATAACAGGGCCAGGGGTGAGCCCCAGCATTTT. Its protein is CASNNRARGEPQHF.

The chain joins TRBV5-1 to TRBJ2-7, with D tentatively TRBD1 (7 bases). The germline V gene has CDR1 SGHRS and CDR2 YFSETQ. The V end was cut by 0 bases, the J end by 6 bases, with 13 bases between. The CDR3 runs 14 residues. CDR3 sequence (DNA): TGCGCCAGCAGCTTGGAGCAGGGGGGTTTCGAGCAGTACTTC. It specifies CASSLEQGGFEQYF.

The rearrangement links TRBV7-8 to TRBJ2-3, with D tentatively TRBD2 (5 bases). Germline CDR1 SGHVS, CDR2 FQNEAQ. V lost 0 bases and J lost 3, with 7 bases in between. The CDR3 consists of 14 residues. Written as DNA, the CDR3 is TGTGCCAGCAGCTTAGCGAGGGAGACAGATACGCAGTATTTT. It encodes CASSLARETDTQYF.

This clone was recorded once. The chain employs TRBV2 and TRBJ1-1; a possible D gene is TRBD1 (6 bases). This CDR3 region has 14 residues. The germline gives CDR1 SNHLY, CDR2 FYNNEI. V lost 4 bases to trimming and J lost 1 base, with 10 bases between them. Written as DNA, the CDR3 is TGTGCCAGCAGTGGGGACACGCAGAACACTGAAGCTTTCTTT. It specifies CASSGDTQNTEAFF.

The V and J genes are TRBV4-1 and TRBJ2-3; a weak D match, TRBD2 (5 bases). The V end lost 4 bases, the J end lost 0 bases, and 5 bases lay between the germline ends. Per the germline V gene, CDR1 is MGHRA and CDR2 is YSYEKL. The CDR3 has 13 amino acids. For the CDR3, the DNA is TGCGCCAGCAGCCCGGGAAGCACAGATACGCAGTATTTT. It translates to CASSPGSTDTQYF.

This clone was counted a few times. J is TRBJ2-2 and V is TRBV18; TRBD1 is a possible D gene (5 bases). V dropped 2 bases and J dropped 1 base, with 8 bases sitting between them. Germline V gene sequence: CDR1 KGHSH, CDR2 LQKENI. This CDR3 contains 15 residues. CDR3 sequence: CASSPGDRNTGELFF. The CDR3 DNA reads TGTGCCAGCTCACCAGGTGACAGGAACACCGGGGAGCTGTTTTTT.

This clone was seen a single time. The CDR3 sequence is CASSLEGKQPQHF. The CDR3 DNA follows: TGTGCCAGCAGCTTAGAGGGGAAGCAGCCCCAGCATTTT. V usage is TRBV7-2 and J usage is TRBJ1-5, with a possible D match to TRBD1 (5 bases). The CDR3 runs to 13 residues. V was clipped by 1 base and J by 7 bases, with 8 bases between them. Germline V gene data show CDR1 as SGHTA and CDR2 as FQGNSA.

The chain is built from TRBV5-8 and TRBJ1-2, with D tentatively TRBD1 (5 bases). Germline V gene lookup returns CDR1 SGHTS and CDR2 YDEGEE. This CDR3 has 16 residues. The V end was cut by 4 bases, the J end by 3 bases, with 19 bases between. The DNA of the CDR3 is TGTGCCAGCAGCGCCGAGGGACTCCCAACATACTATGGCTACACCTTC. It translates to CASSAEGLPTYYGYTF.

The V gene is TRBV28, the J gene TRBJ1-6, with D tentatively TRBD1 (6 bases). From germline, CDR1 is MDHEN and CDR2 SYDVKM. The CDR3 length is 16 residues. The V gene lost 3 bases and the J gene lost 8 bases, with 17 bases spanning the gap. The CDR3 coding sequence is TGTGCCAGCAGTTTGGGCATTCGGGGGGCTTATTCACCCCTCCACTTT. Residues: CASSLGIRGAYSPLHF.

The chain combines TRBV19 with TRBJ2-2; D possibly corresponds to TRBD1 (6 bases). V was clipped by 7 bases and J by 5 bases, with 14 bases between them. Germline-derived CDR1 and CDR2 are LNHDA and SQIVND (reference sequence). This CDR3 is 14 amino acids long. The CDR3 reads CASIPGTSTGELFF. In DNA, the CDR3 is TGTGCCAGTATCCCCGGGACATCAACCGGGGAGCTGTTTTTT.